These 9 T cell receptor beta chains originate from one sample sequenced in a study of T cells after yellow fever vaccination (dated by TCRdb to the late 2010s). The library was prepared using 5' RACE. The reads were generated on an Illumina NovaSeq 6000. TCRdb ran its own pipeline on the public reads, namely fastp trimming at Q25 and MiXCR clone calling, and kept in-frame beta chains. Each CDR3 protein gets just one entry, which takes the most common genes and DNA from the rows behind it. The sample data list over 250,000 distinct CDR3 sequences, and approximately 4% of these were observed just once. The ten largest clones represent 20% to 25% of the sample. The treatment or condition label here, explained by the study, means: live attenuated yellow fever vaccine strain. The sample consisted of PBMCs, taken 5 days after the yellow fever booster vaccination. These receptors originate from a man younger than 30 who received the YFV17D yellow fever vaccine.

The gene calls are TRBV7-9 and TRBJ1-5; D ambiguous. The CDR3 has 14 residues. Deletions cut 1 base from V and 7 bases from J, with 11 bases between. The germline V gene encodes CDR1 SEHNR and CDR2 FQNEAQ (reference sequence). CDR3 sequence reads: CASSLEGFRQPQHF. CDR3 coding DNA: TGTGCCAGCAGCTTAGAAGGGTTTCGGCAGCCCCAGCATTTT.

This clonotype came up a few times. The genes are TRBV5-5 and TRBJ1-1; 7 bases align to TRBD1. V shed 0 bases and J 5 bases; nucleotides not matched to a gene: 4. Germline CDR1 reads SGHKS; CDR2 reads YYEKEE (reference sequence). There are 14 residues in the CDR3. CDR3 coding DNA: TGTGCCAGCAGCTTGGTCCAGGGGGTGACTGAAGCTTTCTTT. Protein: CASSLVQGVTEAFF.

This clonotype has just a few counts. The J gene is TRBJ2-5, the V gene TRBV7-9; D ambiguous. The CDR3 runs to 15 residues. Looked up from germline, CDR1 is SEHNR and CDR2 is FQNEAQ (reference sequence). V lost 5 bases, J lost 2 bases, and 15 bases lay in between. This chain's CDR3 is CASSHSWNAQETQYF. Here the CDR3 DNA reads TGTGCCAGCAGCCATTCATGGAACGCGCAAGAGACCCAGTACTTC.

This clonotype occurred many times. The gene calls are TRBV6-2 or TRBV6-3 and TRBJ2-4; possible D gene TRBD1, 5 bases. Germline V gives CDR1 MNHEY, CDR2 SVGEGT. V shed 9 bases and J shed 0 bases, with 9 bases lying between them. CDR3 size: 13 residues. The CDR3 sequence is CASGAPAKNIQYF. DNA for the CDR3: TGTGCCAGTGGGGCCCCAGCCAAAAACATTCAGTACTTC.

This clonotype has just a few counts. The chain couples TRBV29-1 to TRBJ2-6, with a tentative D call TRBD1 (5 bases). The V end was cut by 3 bases, the J end by 0 bases, with 6 bases between. The CDR3 sequence is 14 residues long. Looked up from germline, CDR1 is SQVTM and CDR2 is ANQGSEA. CDR3 amino acids: CSVDDSSGANVLTF. The DNA for the CDR3 is TGCAGCGTTGACGACAGCTCTGGGGCCAACGTCCTGACTTTC.

Many counts were recorded for this clonotype. The V gene is TRBV5-1, the J gene TRBJ1-2; TRBD1 agrees at 9 bases. Germline CDR1 SGHRS, CDR2 YFSETQ. The CDR3 length is 14 residues. With 3 bases clipped from V and 4 bases from J, the junction kept 4 bases outside the gene matches. CDR3 region: CASSSGQGLYGYTF. The CDR3 DNA reads as TGCGCCAGCAGCTCCGGACAGGGGCTCTATGGCTACACCTTC.

The CDR3 DNA reads TGTGCCAGCAGCTCCCGGGACCCAACCTACAATGAGCAGTTCTTC. It codes for CASSSRDPTYNEQFF. V and J are TRBV6-2 or TRBV6-3 and TRBJ2-1; perhaps D is TRBD1 or TRBD2 (5 bases each). Germline V gives CDR1 MNHEY, CDR2 SVGEGT. Trimming removed 6 bases at V and 2 bases at J, with 14 bases between. There are 15 residues in the CDR3.

In this sample, this clonotype turned up many times. The genes are TRBV5-1 and TRBJ2-1, with D maybe TRBD1 (5 bases). Trimming removed 4 bases from V and 5 bases from J, with 10 bases in between. The CDR3 length is 13 residues. From germline, CDR1 is SGHRS and CDR2 YFSETQ. The CDR3 DNA reads TGCGCCAGCAGCCGCGACAGAAACAATGAGCAGTTCTTC. This translates into CASSRDRNNEQFF.

This clonotype was detected a few times. The chain joins TRBV6-2 or TRBV6-3 to TRBJ1-5, with D possibly TRBD1 on 5 matching bases. The CDR3 totals 16 residues. Per germline, CDR1 MNHEY and CDR2 SVGEGT. V was trimmed by 6 bases and J by 5 bases, leaving 20 bases between them. CDR3 bases: TGTGCCAGCAGCATTGATACAAGAAGGGGATATCAGCCCCAGCATTTT. This encodes CASSIDTRRGYQPQHF.